The T cell receptor beta chain described here comes from a study of a mutant IDH1 vaccine in newly diagnosed glioma. Background on the study: At weeks 1, 3, 5, 7, 11, 15, 19 and 23, patients received a vaccination, eight in all. Patients began vaccination 4-6 weeks after radiotherapy alone, or with temozolomide cycles. Therapy received beforehand was radiotherapy, temozolomide, or both, with most patients given both.

The sample's time point: week 23, last vaccination. In every dose of vaccine, 300 ug of mutant IDH1 20-mer peptide was given alongside topical imiquimod. Donors had new WHO grade 3 or 4 IDH1-mutant, ATRX-lost astrocytomas. Libraries were prepared by immunoSEQ multiplex PCR; TCRdb keeps only in-frame clonotypes and omits some of them. The data contain fewer than 45,000 clones, roughly 90% of them singletons. As for this clone: Its antigen is not known.

There are 17 residues in the CDR3. The germline gives CDR1 MNHEY, CDR2 SMNVEV (reference sequence). The V gene end was trimmed by 1 base and the J gene end by 5 bases; junction bases not matched to a gene: 4. The J gene is TRBJ2-2, the V gene TRBV27; TRBD2 aligns across 13 bases. This clonotype originated in a man aged 50 to 59 with glioma. The sample was PBMCs, taken from a glioma patient whose treatment included an IDH1 peptide vaccine. CDR3 loop: CASSLLLAGGPTGELFF. The CDR3 DNA is TGTGCCAGCAGTTTATTACTAGCGGGGGGGCCGACCGGGGAGCTGTTTTTT.